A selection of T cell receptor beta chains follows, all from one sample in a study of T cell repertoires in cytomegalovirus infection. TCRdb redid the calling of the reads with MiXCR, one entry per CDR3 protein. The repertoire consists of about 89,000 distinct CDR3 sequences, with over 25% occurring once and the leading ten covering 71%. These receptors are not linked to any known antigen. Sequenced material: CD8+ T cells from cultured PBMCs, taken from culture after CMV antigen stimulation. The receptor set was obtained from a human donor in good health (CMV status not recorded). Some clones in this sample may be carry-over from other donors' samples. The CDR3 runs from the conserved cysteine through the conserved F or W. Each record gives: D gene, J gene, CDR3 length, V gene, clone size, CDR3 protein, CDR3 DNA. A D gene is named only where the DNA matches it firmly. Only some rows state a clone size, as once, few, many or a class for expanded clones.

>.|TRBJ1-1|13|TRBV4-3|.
CASSQKQNTEAFF
TGCGCCAGCAGCCAGAAACAGAACACTGAAGCTTTCTTT
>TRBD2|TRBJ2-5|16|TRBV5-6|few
CASSLDASGVEETQYF
TGTGCCAGCAGCCTGGACGCTAGCGGGGTAGAGGAGACCCAGTACTTC
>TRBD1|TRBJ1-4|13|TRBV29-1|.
CSGLRGGNEKLFF
TGCAGCGGTCTCAGGGGGGGGAATGAAAAACTGTTTTTT
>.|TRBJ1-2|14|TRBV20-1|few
CSARDFRAGHGYTF
TGCAGTGCTAGAGATTTCAGGGCAGGGCACGGCTACACCTTC
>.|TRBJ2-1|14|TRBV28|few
CATQAVSSYNEQFF
TGTGCCACCCAGGCCGTCAGCTCCTACAATGAGCAGTTCTTC
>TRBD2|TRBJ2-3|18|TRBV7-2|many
CASSLTGTSGHSTDTQYF
TGTGCCAGCAGTTTAACGGGGACTAGCGGGCATTCCACAGATACGCAGTATTTT
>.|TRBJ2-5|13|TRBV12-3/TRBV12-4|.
CASSSMYQETQYF
TGTGCCAGCAGTTCTATGTACCAAGAGACCCAGTACTTC
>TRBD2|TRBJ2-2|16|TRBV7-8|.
CASSLGTSGGGGELFF
TGTGCCAGCAGCTTAGGGACTAGCGGGGGAGGCGGGGAGCTGTTTTTT
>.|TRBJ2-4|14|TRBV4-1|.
CASSLKASEHIQYF
TGCGCCAGCAGCCTAAAAGCGTCGGAACACATTCAGTACTTC
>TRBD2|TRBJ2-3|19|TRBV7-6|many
CASSPTAIQRGARTDTQYF
TGTGCCAGCAGCCCGACCGCTATCCAGCGGGGGGCGCGCACAGATACGCAGTATTTT
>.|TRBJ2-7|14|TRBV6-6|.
CASSYVGAQGEQYF
TGTGCCAGCAGTTACGTGGGGGCGCAGGGCGAGCAGTACTTC
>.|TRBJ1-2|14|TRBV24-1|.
CATSDIRQNYGYTF
TGTGCCACCAGTGACATCCGACAGAACTATGGCTACACCTTC
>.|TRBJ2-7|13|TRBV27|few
CASSFSFTYEQYF
TGTGCCAGCAGTTTTAGTTTCACCTACGAGCAGTACTTC
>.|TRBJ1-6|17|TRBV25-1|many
CASSEERSFIGNSPLHF
TGTGCCAGCAGTGAGGAACGGTCCTTTATTGGAAATTCACCCCTCCACTTT
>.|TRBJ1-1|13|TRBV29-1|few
CSVADSLGTEAFF
TGCAGCGTGGCGGACAGTTTGGGCACTGAAGCTTTCTTT
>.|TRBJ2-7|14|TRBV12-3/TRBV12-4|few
CASGNTGTLGEQYF
TGTGCCAGCGGCAACACCGGGACATTGGGCGAGCAGTACTTC
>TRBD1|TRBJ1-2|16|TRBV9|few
CASSVRTGGAGYGYTF
TGTGCCAGCAGCGTCCGGACAGGGGGCGCAGGCTATGGCTACACCTTC
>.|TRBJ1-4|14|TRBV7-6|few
CASSLDGAIEKLFF
TGTGCCAGCAGCTTAGACGGGGCGATTGAAAAACTGTTTTTT
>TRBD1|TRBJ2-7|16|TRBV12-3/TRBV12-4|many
CASRQGRQGSAYEQYF
TGTGCCAGCAGGCAGGGGAGACAGGGTTCGGCCTACGAGCAGTACTTC
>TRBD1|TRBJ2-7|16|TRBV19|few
CASSIDVRTGNYEQYF
TGTGCCAGTAGTATAGACGTACGGACAGGAAACTACGAGCAGTACTTC
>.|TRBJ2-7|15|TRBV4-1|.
CASSLRDGSSYEQYF
TGCGCCAGCAGCCTTCGGGACGGAAGCTCCTACGAGCAGTACTTC
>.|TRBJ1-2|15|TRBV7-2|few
CASSLAVGVNYGYTF
TGTGCCAGCAGCTTAGCAGTGGGAGTTAACTATGGCTACACCTTC
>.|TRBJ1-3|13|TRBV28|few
CAAMTVAGNTIYF
TGTGCCGCCATGACAGTCGCTGGAAACACCATATATTTT
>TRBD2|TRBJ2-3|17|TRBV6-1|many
CASRLQGLAGSTDTQYF
TGTGCCAGCAGACTACAGGGACTAGCGGGGAGTACAGATACGCAGTATTTT
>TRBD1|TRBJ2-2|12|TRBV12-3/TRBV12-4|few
CASWTGGRELFF
TGTGCCAGCTGGACAGGGGGCAGGGAGCTGTTTTTT
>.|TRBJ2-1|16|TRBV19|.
CASSIEGTLTYNEQFF
TGTGCCAGTAGTATAGAGGGCACATTGACCTACAATGAGCAGTTCTTC
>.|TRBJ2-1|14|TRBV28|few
CASSFRSSYNEQFF
TGTGCCAGCAGTTTCCGTAGCTCCTACAATGAGCAGTTCTTC
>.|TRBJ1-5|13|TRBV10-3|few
CAISDGGNQPQHF
TGTGCCATCAGTGATGGGGGAAATCAGCCCCAGCATTTT
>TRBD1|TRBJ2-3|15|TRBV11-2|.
CDSSLIRGPPDTQYF
TGTGACAGCAGTCTTATCAGGGGGCCCCCAGATACGCAGTATTTT
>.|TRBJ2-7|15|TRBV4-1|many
CASSPGQLGSYEQYF
TGCGCCAGCAGCCCCGGACAGCTGGGAAGCTACGAGCAGTACTTC
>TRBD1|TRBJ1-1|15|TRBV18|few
CASSPKTGGSTEAFF
TGTGCCAGCTCACCTAAGACAGGGGGAAGCACTGAAGCTTTCTTT
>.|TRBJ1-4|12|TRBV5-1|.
CASSFFGQELFF
TGCGCCAGCAGCTTTTTTGGTCAGGAACTGTTTTTT
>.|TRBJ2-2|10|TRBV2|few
CASKTGELFF
TGTGCCAGCAAAACCGGGGAGCTGTTTTTT
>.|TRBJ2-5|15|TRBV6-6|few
CASSYSDWGLETQYF
TGTGCCAGCAGTTACTCTGATTGGGGGCTGGAGACCCAGTACTTC
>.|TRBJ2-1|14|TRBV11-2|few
CASSLVTGPNEQFF
TGTGCCAGCAGCTTAGTCACGGGGCCCAATGAGCAGTTCTTC
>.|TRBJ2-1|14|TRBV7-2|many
CASSYHLSYNEQFF
TGTGCCAGCAGCTACCACCTCTCCTACAATGAGCAGTTCTTC
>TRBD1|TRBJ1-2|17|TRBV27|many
CASSPGGAGSFYYGYTF
TGTGCCAGCAGTCCAGGGGGCGCCGGTTCTTTCTACTATGGCTACACCTTC
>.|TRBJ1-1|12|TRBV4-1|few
CASSHLNTEAFF
TGCGCCAGCAGCCACCTGAACACTGAAGCTTTCTTT
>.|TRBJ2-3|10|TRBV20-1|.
CSAVSASRYF
TGCAGTGCCGTTAGCGCCTCCCGGTATTTT
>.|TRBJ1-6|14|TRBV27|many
CASRSGIGGTPLHF
TGTGCCAGCAGATCCGGGATTGGGGGAACGCCCCTCCACTTT
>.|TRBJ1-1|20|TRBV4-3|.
CASSQDSGPNSLFMNTEAFF
TGCGCCAGCAGCCAAGATTCCGGACCTAACTCGTTATTCATGAACACTGAAGCTTTCTTT
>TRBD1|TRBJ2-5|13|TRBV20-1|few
CSATGTGEETQYF
TGCAGTGCAACCGGGACAGGGGAAGAGACCCAGTACTTC
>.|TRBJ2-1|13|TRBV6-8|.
CASSYLGRDGQFF
TGTGCCAGCAGTTATCTTGGAAGGGATGGGCAGTTCTTC
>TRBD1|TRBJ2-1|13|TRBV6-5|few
CASSLGTVAEQFF
TGTGCCAGCAGTTTGGGGACAGTTGCGGAGCAGTTCTTC
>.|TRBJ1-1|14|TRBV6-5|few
CASSYDEGSTEAFF
TGTGCCAGCAGTTACGACGAGGGAAGCACTGAAGCTTTCTTT
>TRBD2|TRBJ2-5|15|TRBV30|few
CAWSFGGAWGETQYF
TGTGCCTGGAGTTTCGGGGGGGCGTGGGGGGAGACCCAGTACTTC
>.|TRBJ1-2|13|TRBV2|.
CASSGGTSYGYTF
TGTGCCAGCAGTGGGGGCACTAGCTATGGCTACACCTTC
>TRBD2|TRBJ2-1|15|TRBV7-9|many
CASSLGLAGINEQFF
TGTGCCAGCAGCTTAGGACTAGCGGGGATCAATGAGCAGTTCTTC
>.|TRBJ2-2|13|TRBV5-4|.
CASFRLNTGELFF
TGTGCCAGCTTTCGGCTGAACACCGGGGAGCTGTTTTTT
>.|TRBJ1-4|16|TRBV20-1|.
CSARVGPIQESEKLFF
TGCAGTGCTAGAGTGGGCCCGATCCAGGAAAGTGAAAAACTGTTTTTT
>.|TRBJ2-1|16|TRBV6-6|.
CASTALGGHGGNEQFF
TGTGCCAGCACCGCCTTGGGTGGCCACGGGGGCAATGAGCAGTTCTTC
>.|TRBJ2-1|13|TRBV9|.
CASSAPVMDEQFF
TGTGCCAGCAGCGCCCCGGTGATGGATGAGCAGTTCTTC
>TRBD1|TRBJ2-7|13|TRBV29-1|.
CSATGTGIYEQYF
TGCAGCGCGACCGGGACAGGGATCTACGAGCAGTACTTC
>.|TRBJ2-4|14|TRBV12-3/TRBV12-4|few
CASSYGGRENIQYF
TGTGCCAGCAGTTACGGGGGCCGGGAGAACATTCAGTACTTC